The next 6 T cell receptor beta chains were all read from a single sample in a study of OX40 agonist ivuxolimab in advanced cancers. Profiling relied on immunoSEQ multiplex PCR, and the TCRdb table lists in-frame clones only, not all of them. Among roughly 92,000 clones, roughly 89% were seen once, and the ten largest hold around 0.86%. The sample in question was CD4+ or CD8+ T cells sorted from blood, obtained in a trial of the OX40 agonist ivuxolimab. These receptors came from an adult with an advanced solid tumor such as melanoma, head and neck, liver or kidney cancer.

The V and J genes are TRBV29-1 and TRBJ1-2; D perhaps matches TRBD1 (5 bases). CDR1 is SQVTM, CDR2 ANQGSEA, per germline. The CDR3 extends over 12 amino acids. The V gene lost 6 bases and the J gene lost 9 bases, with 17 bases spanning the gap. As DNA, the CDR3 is TGCAGCGTAACCAGGGAGGATCGTTGCTACACCTTC. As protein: CSVTREDRCYTF.

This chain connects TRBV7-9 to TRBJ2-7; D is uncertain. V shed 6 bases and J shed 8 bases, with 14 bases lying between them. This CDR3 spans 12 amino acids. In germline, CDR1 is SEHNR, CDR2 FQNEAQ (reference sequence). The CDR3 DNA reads TGTGCCAGCAGATTGGCGAGTGGACAGCAGTACTTC. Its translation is CASRLASGQQYF.

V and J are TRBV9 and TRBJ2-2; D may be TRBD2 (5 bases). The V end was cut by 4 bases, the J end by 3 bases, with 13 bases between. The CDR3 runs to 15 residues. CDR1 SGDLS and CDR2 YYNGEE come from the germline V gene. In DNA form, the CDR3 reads TGTGCCAGCAGCCCCACTAGGTATTACACCGGGGAGCTGTTTTTT. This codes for CASSPTRYYTGELFF. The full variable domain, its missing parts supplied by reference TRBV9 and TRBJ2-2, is DSGVTQTPKHLITATGQRVTLRCSPRSGDLSVYWYQQSLDQGLQFLIQYYNGEERAKGNILERFSAQQFPDLHSELNLSSLELGDSALYFCASSPTRYYTGELFFGEGSRLTVL.

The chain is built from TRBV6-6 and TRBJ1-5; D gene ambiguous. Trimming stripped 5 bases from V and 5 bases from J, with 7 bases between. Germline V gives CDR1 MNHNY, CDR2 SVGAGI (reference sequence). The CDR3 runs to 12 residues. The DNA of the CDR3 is TGTGCCAGCAGTGCCGGGGATCAGCCCCAGCATTTT. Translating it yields CASSAGDQPQHF.

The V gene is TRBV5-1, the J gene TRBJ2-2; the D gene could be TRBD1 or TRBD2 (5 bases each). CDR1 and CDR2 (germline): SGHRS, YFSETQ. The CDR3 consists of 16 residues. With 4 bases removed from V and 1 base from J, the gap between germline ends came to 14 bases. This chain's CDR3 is CASSRSGTVNTGELFF. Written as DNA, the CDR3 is TGCGCCAGCAGCCGCTCCGGGACGGTGAACACCGGGGAGCTGTTTTTT.

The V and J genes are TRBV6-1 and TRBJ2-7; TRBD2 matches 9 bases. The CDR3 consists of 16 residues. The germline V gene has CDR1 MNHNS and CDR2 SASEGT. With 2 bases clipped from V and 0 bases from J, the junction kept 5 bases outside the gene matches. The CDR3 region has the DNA TGTGCCAGCAGTGAATATAGACTAGCGGCCTCCTACGAGCAGTACTTC. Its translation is CASSEYRLAASYEQYF.